This TCR beta chain was recorded in a study of T cell responses to AZD1222 COVID-19 vaccine. Analyses pooled second doses at about 4 or about 12 weeks. About this clone: Antigen: not known.

Assay: immunoSEQ multiplex PCR; the TCRdb copy retains only in-frame clones and omits some. The sample consists of about 150,000 clones, roughly 90% of them appearing once. Study-level findings and limits: Possibly, clonal diversity was underestimated; donors were largely white British and included more females. Among those given AZD1222, only five or six were seropositive at baseline.

CDR1 is SEHNR and CDR2 is FQNEAQ in the germline V gene (reference sequence). The CDR3 runs to 15 residues. V lost 6 bases, J lost 1 base, and 4 bases stayed unmatched. The source was peripheral blood, collected 28 days after the second AZD1222 dose. The sequence came from an adult who received the AZD1222 COVID-19 vaccine. The chain couples TRBV7-9 to TRBJ2-3; TRBD2 matches at 10 bases. CDR3 sequence reads: CASRAGLAGTDTQYF. DNA of the CDR3: TGTGCCAGCAGGGCTGGACTAGCGGGCACAGATACGCAGTATTTT.